What follows describes a single TCR beta chain. Its antigen is undetermined. Germline V gene lookup returns CDR1 LGHNA and CDR2 YSLEER. The CDR3 is 14 residues long. V lost 5 bases, J lost 7 bases, and 14 bases lay in between. These data are taken from a study of cytomegalovirus exposure and HLA in healthy donors. Study-wide context: Sequencing of about 179 million T cells in an earlier analysis found more than 100 million unique TCR beta sequences.

With 60 Vbeta and 13 Jbeta primers, the PCR was carried out. Profiled with immunoSEQ multiplex PCR; TCRdb holds only in-frame clones, not every one. The sample totals about 92,000 clones. Study-level findings and limits: It is likely that the observed cluster of highly shared sequence variants was a sequencing artifact.

The V and J genes are TRBV4-3 and TRBJ1-4; D is perhaps TRBD1 (6 bases). This receptor was identified in a man aged 50-60 years in good health and CMV-seropositive. Specimen: PBMCs. For the CDR3, the DNA is TGCGCCAGCAGCGAGGACAGTCTGGTTGAAAAACTGTTTTTT. It specifies CASSEDSLVEKLFF.